This T cell receptor (beta chain) was sequenced during a study of blood T cell repertoires in COVID-19 (dated by TCRdb to 2020 to 2021). The study in broad terms: Samples covering the acute and convalescent phases of COVID-19 were provided by collaborators in the United States, Italy and Spain. A de-identified subject ID, COVID-19 status, age in years and sex were almost always included in the sample metadata. Deeply sampled blood TCRbeta repertoires from subjects exposed to, actively infected with, or recovered from COVID-19 were included in the dataset. Samples were obtained from the ongoing ImmuneRACE study (first 160 participants) and from about 1,300 subjects provided by 6 global collaborators. HLA class I and class II types, where available, came from metadata supplied by the sample provider rather than from assay-based typing. The repertoires were released in a freely available public database meant as a resource for research on the immune response to SARS-CoV-2. The prospective study material was composed of cDNA or gDNA derived from T cells, B-cell-depleted T cells, or PBMCs.

Collaborating institutions collected whole blood in K2EDTA tubes following their own protocols. Collaborator samples were shipped for TCRbeta analysis as frozen whole blood, isolated PBMCs, or DNA extracted from either sample type. TCRbeta CDR3 regions were amplified from genomic DNA using the immunoSEQ Assay, a bias-controlled multiplex PCR. The paper's data handling went like this. Within the assay, amplification of reference gene primers was used to estimate how many nucleated cells each sample contained. Sequence reads were collapsed and filtered to measure the absolute abundance of every unique TCRbeta CDR3 rearrangement. For each sample, productive Simpson clonality was calculated as the square root of Simpson's diversity index across productive rearrangements. Held by TCRdb, this immuneACCESS table contains in-frame sequences only and omits some clones. Under half of the omission traces to an unresolved V gene where checked; the cause of the rest is unknown. V, J and clone size are those of that table, while D and trimming were read from the DNA. This sample has 380,000 or so clones in its table, and roughly nine tenths of those were observed once. The ten most abundant clones make up roughly 1.2% of the sample.

Points the paper makes about the study in general: The amount of clinical and demographic metadata varied by source and participant and was provided uncurated.

The CDR3 sequence holds 13 residues, the cysteine and phenylalanine included. CDR3 DNA only is kept here, 39 bases in frame from base 1. The germline V gene sets CDR1 to SQVTM and CDR2 to ANQGSEA. V and J are truncated by 8 bases and 0 bases respectively, leaving an intervening sequence of 13 bases. Worth noting for this clone: No antigen is known for it. No much larger clonotype is one base removed from it; base qualities were not supplied.

The sequencing input was peripheral blood. This receptor was taken from a man aged 35 to 55 with acute or convalescent COVID-19. The V gene is TRBV29-1 and the J gene is TRBJ1-1; possibly the D gene is TRBD1, per 5 matching bases. The CDR3 protein sequence reads: CSTRQTLNTEAFF. The sequence in DNA is TGCAGCACGAGACAGACTTTGAACACTGAAGCTTTCTTT.